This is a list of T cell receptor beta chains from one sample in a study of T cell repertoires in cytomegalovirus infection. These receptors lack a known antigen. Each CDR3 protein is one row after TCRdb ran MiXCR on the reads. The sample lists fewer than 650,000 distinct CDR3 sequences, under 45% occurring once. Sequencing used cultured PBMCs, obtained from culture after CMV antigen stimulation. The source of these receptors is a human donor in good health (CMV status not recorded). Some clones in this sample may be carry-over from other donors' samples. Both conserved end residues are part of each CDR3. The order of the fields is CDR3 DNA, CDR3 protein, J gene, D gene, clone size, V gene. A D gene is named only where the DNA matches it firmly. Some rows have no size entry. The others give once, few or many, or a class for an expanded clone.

TGTGCCATCAGTGAGGGGGACAGGGGTTCCTACGAGCAGTACTTC,CAISEGDRGSYEQYF,TRBJ2-7,TRBD1,-,TRBV10-3
TGCAGTGCTAGGCCGCCGACTAGCGCCAAAAACATTCAGTACTTC,CSARPPTSAKNIQYF,TRBJ2-4,TRBD2,-,TRBV20-1
TGTGCCAGCAGCTTAGCGGGGGCTTTTGGATACGAGCAGTACTTC,CASSLAGAFGYEQYF,TRBJ2-7,-,-,TRBV7-8
TGTGCCAGCAGCGGAATTACCCAGTCGAATGAGCAGTTCTTC,CASSGITQSNEQFF,TRBJ2-1,-,-,TRBV28
TGTGCCAGCAGCCCCGCCGGACTGGGGGACATTCAGTACTTC,CASSPAGLGDIQYF,TRBJ2-4,-,few,TRBV7-2
TGTGCCAGTACCACCAGGTTCGGCGGGGAGCTGTTTTTT,CASTTRFGGELFF,TRBJ2-2,-,-,TRBV19
TGTGCCAGCAGCGGAGAGGGGACCCAGTACTTC,CASSGEGTQYF,TRBJ2-5,-,-,TRBV7-9
TGTGCCGTTCACCCTTGGGATGAGCAGTTCTTC,CAVHPWDEQFF,TRBJ2-1,-,few,TRBV6-1
TGTGCCAGCAGCGTAGTGGCGGGGGGGCCCCCCTACGAGCAGTACTTC,CASSVVAGGPPYEQYF,TRBJ2-7,TRBD2,-,TRBV9
TGTGCCACCAGTGATCCAGGGCAGGGAGAGCAGTTCTTC,CATSDPGQGEQFF,TRBJ2-1,-,few,TRBV24-1
TGTGCCAGCAGCCTGGGACTAGCGGGGGGGTCCCAGACCCAGTACTTC,CASSLGLAGGSQTQYF,TRBJ2-5,TRBD2,few,TRBV7-2
TGTGCCAGCAGCCCGGGACAGAGGTGGACAGATACGCAGTATTTT,CASSPGQRWTDTQYF,TRBJ2-3,TRBD1,few,TRBV7-2
TGCGCCAGCAGCCAGCGGACCACCCTTGGCACAGATACGCAGTATTTT,CASSQRTTLGTDTQYF,TRBJ2-3,-,once,TRBV4-3
TGTGCTAGTTGTAGATCTAGCACAGATACGCAGTATTTT,CASCRSSTDTQYF,TRBJ2-3,-,few,TRBV12-5
TGCGCCAGCAGCCGATTCATCACCGGGACAGGGAACTATGGCTACACCTTC,CASSRFITGTGNYGYTF,TRBJ1-2,TRBD1,few,TRBV4-1
TGTGCCAGCAGCTTAGGGGGAATTGCTGAAGCTTTCTTT,CASSLGGIAEAFF,TRBJ1-1,-,-,TRBV7-9
TGTGCCAGTAGTGGTTCGGTCGAAGCTTTCTTT,CASSGSVEAFF,TRBJ1-1,-,-,TRBV19
TGTGCCAGCAGCTCGAACAGGGGAGGAGATGAAAAACTGTTTTTT,CASSSNRGGDEKLFF,TRBJ1-4,TRBD1,few,TRBV7-2
TGTGCCAGCAGCCAAAATGTGGAGCAGTACTTC,CASSQNVEQYF,TRBJ2-7,-,-,TRBV14
TGTGCCAGCAGTTTAACCCTGGACACGAGCTCCTACAATGAGCAGTTCTTC,CASSLTLDTSSYNEQFF,TRBJ2-1,-,few,TRBV12-3/TRBV12-4
TGTGCCAGCAGCCGGAGGGGCAGGGGACTCCCCCTTGGGAACTATGGCTACACCTTC,CASSRRGRGLPLGNYGYTF,TRBJ1-2,-,-,TRBV12-3/TRBV12-4
TGTGCCAGCAGAACGGGACAGAGACTAGCCAAAAACATTCAGTACTTC,CASRTGQRLAKNIQYF,TRBJ2-4,TRBD1,-,TRBV28
TGCGCCAGCAGCTCGACGACTAGCGGGGGACTCACAGATACGCAGTATTTT,CASSSTTSGGLTDTQYF,TRBJ2-3,TRBD2,-,TRBV5-1
TGTGCCAGCAGGACCTCTAGTTTAGTTAGCTACACCTTC,CASRTSSLVSYTF,TRBJ1-2,-,-,TRBV27
TGTGCCAGCAGCTTAGAGGCGGGACCCACCGGGGAGCTGCTTTTT,CASSLEAGPTGELLF,TRBJ2-2,-,-,TRBV11-2
TGTGCCACCAGCAGGGGCAGGGGCGCGGGTTCACCCCTCCACTTT,CATSRGRGAGSPLHF,TRBJ1-6,-,-,TRBV15
TGCAGTGCTACTACGGGACAGGAGCTTAACACTGAAGCTTTCTTT,CSATTGQELNTEAFF,TRBJ1-1,TRBD1,-,TRBV20-1
TGTGCCAGCAGCTTAGCGCGGCCCACCATGGGGTCACCCCTCCACTTT,CASSLARPTMGSPLHF,TRBJ1-6,-,-,TRBV7-6
TGTGCCAGCAGAAGGACGGGGAATGAGCAGTTCTTC,CASRRTGNEQFF,TRBJ2-1,-,-,TRBV12-3/TRBV12-4
TGTGCCAGCAATTTCCGGGGCTATCCCTACAATGAGCAGTTCTTC,CASNFRGYPYNEQFF,TRBJ2-1,-,-,TRBV12-3/TRBV12-4